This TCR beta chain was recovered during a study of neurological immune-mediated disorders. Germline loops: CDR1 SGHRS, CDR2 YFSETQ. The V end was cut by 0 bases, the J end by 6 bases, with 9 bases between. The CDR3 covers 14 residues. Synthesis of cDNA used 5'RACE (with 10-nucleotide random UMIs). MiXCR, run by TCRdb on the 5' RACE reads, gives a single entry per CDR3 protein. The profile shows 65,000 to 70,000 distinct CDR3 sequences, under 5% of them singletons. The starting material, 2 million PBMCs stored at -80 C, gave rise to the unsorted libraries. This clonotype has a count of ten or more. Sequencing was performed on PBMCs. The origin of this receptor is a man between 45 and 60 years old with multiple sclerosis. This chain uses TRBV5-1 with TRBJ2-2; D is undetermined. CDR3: CASSLEGYAGELFF. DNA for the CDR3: TGCGCCAGCAGCTTGGAAGGGTACGCCGGGGAGCTGTTTTTT.